This T cell receptor beta chain was captured by sequencing in a study of cytomegalovirus exposure and HLA in healthy donors. This PCR relied on a set of 60 Vbeta primers and 13 Jbeta primers. Measured with immunoSEQ multiplex PCR; TCRdb has only the in-frame clones, and not every one. The sample holds about 120,000 clones, under 85% seen once. With V trimmed by 1 base and J by 2 bases, 2 bases remained unmatched. The CDR3 is 15 amino acids. Germline CDR1 MDHEN, CDR2 SYDVKM. The rearrangement links TRBV28 to TRBJ1-5, with TRBD1 matching over 7 bases. The sequenced material came from PBMCs. The clonotype originates from a male donor in good health and CMV-seropositive. The CDR3 bases are TGTGCCAGCAGTTTATACACAGGGGGCAATCAGCCCCAGCATTTT. Translation: CASSLYTGGNQPQHF.